A single sample is the source of the 20 T cell receptor beta chains below, sequenced in a study of spatial heterogeneity in lung cancer. MiXCR was run by TCRdb on the 5' RACE reads, yielding one entry per CDR3 protein. Of thousands of distinct CDR3 sequences in the sample, about 4.2% were seen once. Time point noted: sample taken at primary tumor resection. The sequences come from PBMCs, collected at surgery. The receptors stem from a male donor with early-stage non-small cell lung cancer.

The chain joins TRBV6-2 or TRBV6-3 to TRBJ2-1; possibly TRBD1 for D (7 bases). The ends were cut back, 10 bases at V and 8 bases at J, with 18 bases in the middle. Germline values: CDR1 MNHEY, CDR2 SVGEGT. This CDR3 comprises 13 residues. CDR3 sequence: CATGQGGSYEQFF. Here the CDR3 DNA reads TGTGCCACCGGGCAGGGGGGTAGTTATGAGCAGTTCTTC.

Written as DNA, the CDR3 is TGTGCCAGCAGTTTTGGGGGTTCGGCCAAAAACATTCAGTACTTC. It encodes CASSFGGSAKNIQYF. The gene calls are TRBV12-3 or TRBV12-4 and TRBJ2-4; possibly TRBD1 or TRBD2 for D (5 bases each). Trimming cost V 3 bases and J 1 base, with 10 bases left between them. The CDR3 extends over 15 amino acids.

This clonotype is labeled as medium-sized (0.01 to 0.1%). The chain combines TRBV28 with TRBJ2-1; no definite D call. Germline V CDR1 and CDR2: MDHEN, SYDVKM. This CDR3 contains 16 residues. Trimming left V 6 bases short and J 2 bases short, with 17 bases between. Here the CDR3 DNA reads TGTGCCAGCAGAGTCATTGGGTTGGGTCCCTACAATGAGCAGTTCTTC. Translation gives CASRVIGLGPYNEQFF.

This clonotype was seen at least ten times. The rearrangement joins TRBV20-1 to TRBJ1-2, with no clear D. In germline, CDR1 is DFQATT, CDR2 SNEGSKA (reference sequence). V was pared by 5 bases and J by 8 bases, with 15 bases between. This CDR3 has 12 residues. CDR3: CSAPDSRWGYTF. In DNA, the CDR3 is TGCAGTGCTCCGGACTCCCGATGGGGCTACACCTTC.

This clonotype was seen many times. V gene TRBV7-9 combines with J gene TRBJ2-7; D ambiguous. The CDR3 has 12 amino acids. Germline V gene lookup returns CDR1 SEHNR and CDR2 FQNEAQ (reference sequence). V was cut by 6 bases and J by 3 bases, with 9 bases left in between. In nucleotides, the CDR3 is TGTGCCAGCAGTCGCAGTGGCTACGAGCAGTACGTC. As protein: CASSRSGYEQYV.

This clonotype was picked up many times. The V call is TRBV6-1, the J call TRBJ1-6; D unclear. The CDR3 totals 14 residues. V dropped 0 bases and J dropped 10 bases, with 10 bases sitting between them. Germline V gene lookup returns CDR1 MNHNS and CDR2 SASEGT. The DNA of the CDR3 is TGTGCCAGCAGTGAAGCAAAGGGAAGATCACCCCTCCACTTT. This encodes CASSEAKGRSPLHF.

This clonotype appeared many times. The chain recombines TRBV5-1 with TRBJ2-1, with 8 bases fitting TRBD1. The CDR3 sequence is 14 residues long. Germline V gene lookup returns CDR1 SGHRS and CDR2 YFSETQ. The J segment lost 8 bases and the V segment lost 4 bases, leaving 8 bases of the junction unmatched. CDR3 in amino acids: CASSPDRGSDEQFF. CDR3 DNA sequence: TGCGCCAGCAGCCCCGACAGGGGTTCGGATGAGCAGTTCTTC. Full variable domain (missing parts from reference TRBV5-1 and TRBJ2-1): KAGVTQTPRYLIKTRGQQVTLSCSPISGHRSVSWYQQTPGQGLQFLFEYFSETQRNKGNFPGRFSGRQFSNSRSEMNVSTLELGDSALYLCASSPDRGSDEQFFGPGTRLTVL.

By share, this clonotype ranks as medium-sized (0.01 to 0.1%). The chain joins TRBV20-1 to TRBJ1-2; 8 nucleotides agree with TRBD1. After removal of 3 bases from V and 3 bases from J, the junction contained 3 bases not matched to a gene. CDR1 is DFQATT and CDR2 is SNEGSKA in the germline V gene (reference sequence). The CDR3 consists of 13 residues. The CDR3 is CSASPDRDYGYTF. CDR3 nucleotide sequence: TGCAGTGCTAGCCCGGACAGGGACTATGGCTACACCTTC.

This clonotype was observed many times. The CDR3 DNA reads TGTGCCAGCAGTGTATCTCTAAATGAAAAACTGTTTTTT. Translation gives CASSVSLNEKLFF. The chain uses TRBV2 and TRBJ1-4, with unresolved D. CDR1 and CDR2 from the germline V gene are SNHLY and FYNNEI. This CDR3 spans 13 amino acids. Trimming shortened V by 4 bases and J by 5 bases, and 8 bases separated the two germline ends. Full variable domain (remainder filled in from reference TRBV2 and TRBJ1-4): EPEVTQTPSHQVTQMGQEVILRCVPISNHLYFYWYRQILGQKVEFLVSFYNNEISEKSEIFDDQFSVERPDGSNFTLKIRSTKLEDSAMYFCASSVSLNEKLFFGSGTQLSVL.

By frequency in the sample, this clonotype is medium-sized. The V call is TRBV11-2, the J call TRBJ2-7; 7 bases map to TRBD1. This CDR3 spans 14 amino acids. V lost 0 bases and J lost 2; bases outside the gene matches: 1. The germline gives CDR1 SGHAT, CDR2 FQNNGV. The CDR3 sequence: CASSLERGPYEQYV. The DNA for the CDR3 is TGTGCCAGCAGCTTAGAGAGGGGGCCCTACGAGCAGTACGTC.

By proportion, this clonotype is medium-sized. The chain has TRBV5-1 and TRBJ2-4; TRBD1 or TRBD2 may be the D gene (6 bases each). Between the trimmed V and J ends, which lost 2 bases and 8 bases, there was a span of 11 bases. This CDR3 contains 13 residues. CDR1 SGHRS and CDR2 YFSETQ come from the germline V gene. CDR3 amino acids: CASSLPGEDIQYF. The CDR3 DNA reads TGCGCCAGCAGCTTACCAGGGGAGGACATTCAGTACTTC.

This clonotype was seen ten or more times. The rearrangement joins TRBV18 to TRBJ1-1, with D perhaps matching TRBD1 (5 bases). Germline CDR1 and CDR2: KGHSH and LQKENI. V was clipped by 3 bases and J by 2 bases, with 13 bases between them. CDR3 length equals 15 residues. The chain's CDR3 is CASSPRGGDNTEAFF. The DNA of the CDR3 is TGTGCCAGCTCACCGCGGGGCGGGGATAACACTGAAGCTTTCTTT.

This clonotype was found many times. The chain employs TRBV2 and TRBJ2-1, with D possibly being TRBD1 (6 bases). CDR3 length: 14 residues. Germline V CDR1 and CDR2: SNHLY, FYNNEI. Trimming removed 7 bases from V and 2 bases from J, with 12 bases in between. The chain's CDR3 is CASNWAGAYNEQFF. The DNA for the CDR3 is TGTGCCAGCAACTGGGCAGGGGCCTACAATGAGCAGTTCTTC. Filled out from reference TRBV2 and TRBJ2-1, the complete variable domain reads EPEVTQTPSHQVTQMGQEVILRCVPISNHLYFYWYRQILGQKVEFLVSFYNNEISEKSEIFDDQFSVERPDGSNFTLKIRSTKLEDSAMYFCASNWAGAYNEQFFGPGTRLTVL.

The chain employs TRBV5-4 and TRBJ2-2, with unresolved D. Trimming cost V 3 bases and J 7 bases, with 7 bases left between them. The germline V gene has CDR1 SGHNT and CDR2 YYREEE (reference sequence). There are 12 residues in the CDR3. DNA of the CDR3: TGTGCCAGCAGCTCCGTGGTCGGGGAGCTGTTTTTT. This codes for CASSSVVGELFF.

At least ten counts were recorded for this clonotype. The chain carries TRBV20-1 and TRBJ1-2; the D gene is possibly TRBD1 (6 bases). Germline V gene sequence: CDR1 DFQATT, CDR2 SNEGSKA (reference sequence). This CDR3 is 14 amino acids long. Trimming took 3 bases from V and 4 from J, leaving 15 bases between them. The CDR3 reads CSARDRGRGYGYTF. The CDR3 nucleotides read TGCAGTGCTAGGGATCGGGGCAGGGGCTATGGCTACACCTTC.

This clonotype appeared many times. The rearrangement links TRBV6-2 or TRBV6-3 to TRBJ2-1, with a weak D call TRBD2 (6 bases). This CDR3 contains 15 residues. The germline V gene encodes CDR1 MNHEY and CDR2 SVGEGT. V gave up 0 bases and J gave up 0 bases, with 6 bases separating them. In nucleotides, the CDR3 is TGTGCCAGCAGTTACTCGGGGGGCTCCTACAATGAGCAGTTCTTC. It encodes CASSYSGGSYNEQFF.

This clonotype was detected ten times or more. The chain combines TRBV7-9 with TRBJ1-2, with 8 bases matching TRBD1. The CDR3 has 13 amino acids. Trimming cost V 6 bases and J 4 bases; bases outside gene matches: 4. Germline values: CDR1 SEHNR, CDR2 FQNEAQ (reference sequence). CDR3 sequence reads: CASSRTGGYGYTF. The CDR3 DNA sequence: TGTGCCAGCAGTCGTACAGGGGGCTATGGCTACACCTTC. Variable domain in full (rest from reference TRBV7-9 and TRBJ1-2): DTGVSQNPRHKITKRGQNVTFRCDPISEHNRLYWYRQTLGQGPEFLTYFQNEAQLEKSRLLSDRFSAERPKGSFSTLEIQRTEQGDSAMYLCASSRTGGYGYTFGSGTRLTVV.

This clonotype was counted ten times or more. The V and J genes are TRBV12-5 and TRBJ2-1; the D is unclear. The CDR3 sequence is 11 residues long. The V and J ends lost 6 bases and 12 bases respectively, with 12 bases between them. CDR1 LGHNT and CDR2 FRNRAP come from the germline V gene. This chain's CDR3 is CASGTVASQFF. The CDR3 DNA is TGTGCTAGTGGCACGGTGGCTTCGCAGTTCTTC.

This clonotype was observed many times. The CDR3 region is CASSEASGSYGYTF. CDR3 in DNA: TGTGCCAGCAGTGAAGCGAGTGGCTCCTATGGCTACACCTTC. The chain recombines TRBV2 with TRBJ1-2; D is ambiguous. Per the germline V gene, CDR1 is SNHLY and CDR2 is FYNNEI. This CDR3 contains 14 residues. V lost 0 bases and J lost 4, with 9 bases in between.

This clonotype was detected ten times or more. The V and J genes are TRBV7-9 and TRBJ1-2, with TRBD1 identical over 7 bases. The V segment lost 4 bases and the J segment 5 bases; nucleotides outside the gene matches: 7. The length of the CDR3 is 14 residues. Germline CDR1 SEHNR, CDR2 FQNEAQ (reference sequence). The CDR3 region is CASSSTTGMYGYTF. The CDR3 region has the DNA TGTGCCAGCAGCTCAACGACAGGGATGTATGGCTACACCTTC.